This record covers a single TCR beta chain. Its antigen is undetermined. Germline V lookup: CDR1 MNHNY, CDR2 SVGAGI (reference sequence). The length of the CDR3 is 14 residues. V was pared by 6 bases and J by 3 bases, with 7 bases of the junction left unmatched. This entry belongs to a study of cytomegalovirus exposure and HLA in healthy donors. Study conclusions and caveats: Investigators reported about 160 TCR beta chains as tied to cytomegalovirus. The authors confirmed in vitro that a few CMV-associated chains were specific for CMV antigens.

Generated by immunoSEQ multiplex PCR, the TCRdb table keeps only in-frame clones and is missing some. This table has over 200,000 clones, almost 90% appearing once. The donors were part of the validation cohort, which consisted of about 120 subjects and was separate from the first cohort of 666 subjects. This sequence was found in a woman aged 18 to 35 in good health and CMV-seronegative. V gene TRBV6-6 combines with J gene TRBJ2-7; TRBD1 matches 8 bases. Sequenced: PBMCs. The CDR3 coding sequence is TGTGCCAGCAGAAAGGACAGGGTTTTCTACGAGCAGTACTTC. This translates into CASRKDRVFYEQYF.